Given below is one T cell receptor (beta chain) in context. Its antigen remains unidentified. 13 Jbeta primers and 60 Vbeta primers were used for the PCR. The data were produced by immunoSEQ multiplex PCR, yet TCRdb's version contains in-frame clones alone and is incomplete. The sample's table shows 150,000 to 200,000 clones. This entry comes from a study of cytomegalovirus exposure and HLA in healthy donors. Although they were nominally healthy when sampled, donors likely had unrecorded immune exposures. Study-level findings and limits: In a later analysis, most CMV-associated TCR beta chains appeared HLA-restricted. Analysis was performed later, and it showed HLA-associated TCR beta chains to be more clonally expanded than equally common others. Fewer N-insertions (relative to the approximately 670-donor mean) were reportedly seen in an Asian-associated ancestry cluster in a later analysis.

Sequencing input: PBMCs. The TCR was taken from a young man in good health and CMV-seronegative.

For the CDR3, the DNA is TGTGCCAGCAGTTCGACTTCCTACGAGCAGTACTTC. Protein product: CASSSTSYEQYF. The rearrangement uses TRBV6-6 and TRBJ2-7; D not resolved. The germline V gene has CDR1 MNHNY and CDR2 SVGAGI (reference sequence). The CDR3 loop spans 12 amino acids. The ends were cut back, 4 bases at V and 1 base at J, with 5 bases in the middle.